Shown below are 15 T cell receptor beta chains from a single sample sequenced in a study of cytotoxic CD8 clonotypes in ibrutinib-treated CLL. TCRdb's copy holds only in-frame clones and misses some; the assay was immunoSEQ multiplex PCR. The sample holds fewer than 400,000 clones, roughly two thirds seen once. Sequenced material: PBMCs, taken after 36 months of ibrutinib treatment. The receptors stem from a human donor with chronic lymphocytic leukemia.

This chain joins TRBV7-4 and TRBJ1-2; tentative D call: TRBD1 (6 bases). Germline-derived CDR1 and CDR2 are SGHVT and SQSDAQ. The germline V and J ends were trimmed by 3 bases and 0 bases, with 11 bases remaining between them. The CDR3 covers 15 residues. The CDR3 DNA sequence: TGTGCCAGCAGCTTCAGTCGGGACACTAACTATGGCTACACCTTC. As protein: CASSFSRDTNYGYTF.

This clone was observed a few times. The rearrangement uses TRBV6-5 and TRBJ1-2; no definite D call. This CDR3 comprises 13 residues. V was shortened by 0 bases and J by 10 bases, with 12 bases between the two germline ends. Germline V lookup: CDR1 MNHEY, CDR2 SVGAGI. Written as DNA, the CDR3 is TGTGCCAGCAGTTACTCGCTGGTATCTGCCTACACCTTC. It encodes CASSYSLVSAYTF.

With respect to this clone: A much larger clonotype is one base distant, so this may be a read error. V gene TRBV11-2 combines with J gene TRBJ2-7, with D maybe TRBD1 (5 bases). V gave up 3 bases and J gave up 2 bases, with 8 bases separating them. Germline CDR1 reads SGHAT; CDR2 reads FQNNGV. This CDR3 has 13 residues. CDR3 protein: CASSLDNTYEQYF. CDR3 DNA sequence: TGTGCCAGCAGCTTGGACAACACCTACGAGCAGTACTTC.

This clone was observed once. V usage is TRBV7-8 and J usage is TRBJ1-6; possible D gene TRBD1, 5 bases. Germline-derived CDR1 and CDR2 are SGHVS and FQNEAQ. CDR3 length: 17 amino acids. V dropped 1 base and J dropped 6 bases, with 16 bases sitting between them. CDR3 bases: TGTGCCAGCAGCTTAGTGGCAGGGTTTCGTTCTAATTCACCCCTCCACTTT. Encoded protein: CASSLVAGFRSNSPLHF.

The V and J genes are TRBV29-1 and TRBJ1-2; D might be TRBD1 (5 bases). The ends were cut back, 7 bases at V and 4 bases at J, with 16 bases in the middle. The CDR3 runs to 13 residues. Germline values: CDR1 SQVTM, CDR2 ANQGSEA. CDR3 protein: CSATGDGPYGYTF. The CDR3 DNA is TGCAGCGCAACTGGGGACGGCCCCTATGGCTACACCTTC.

The chain couples TRBV14 to TRBJ2-3; 7 nucleotides match TRBD1. The CDR3 covers 15 residues. Germline assignment: CDR1 SGHDN and CDR2 FVKESK. After removal of 0 bases from V and 0 bases from J, the junction contained 0 bases not matched to a gene. The CDR3 coding sequence is TGTGCCAGCAGCCAAGAACAGGGGAGCACAGATACGCAGTATTTT. Its translation: CASSQEQGSTDTQYF.

This chain links TRBV15 with TRBJ1-5; no definite D call. This CDR3 is built from 15 residues. V was shortened by 0 bases and J by 3 bases, with 9 bases between the two germline ends. Germline V CDR1 and CDR2: LNHNV, YYDKDF (reference sequence). CDR3 sequence reads: CATSREGALNQPQHF. The CDR3 DNA reads as TGTGCCACCAGCAGAGAGGGAGCCCTCAATCAGCCCCAGCATTTT.

The sample holds a few counts of this clone. The chain uses TRBV5-6 and TRBJ2-7; D possibly corresponds to TRBD2 (5 bases). V was clipped by 1 base and J by 7 bases, with 12 bases between them. This CDR3 contains 13 residues. CDR1 and CDR2 from the germline V gene are SGHDT and YYEEEE. In DNA form, the CDR3 reads TGTGCCAGCAGCTTGAGAGGGATCCCAGAGCAGTACTTC. It yields the protein CASSLRGIPEQYF.

This chain joins TRBV7-7 and TRBJ2-7, with 8 positions matching TRBD2. The germline CDR1 and CDR2 sequences are SSHAT and FNYEAQ (reference sequence). V lost 0 bases to trimming and J lost 2 bases; unmatched junction nucleotides: 3. The CDR3 contains 15 residues. CDR3 nucleotides: TGTGCCAGCAGCTTAGCGGCGGGGGGCCCCTACGAGCAGTACTTC. It yields the protein CASSLAAGGPYEQYF.

This sequence joins TRBV7-6 and TRBJ1-3; TRBD1 might be the D (6 bases). The CDR3 runs 15 residues. V dropped 3 bases and J dropped 0 bases, with 9 bases sitting between them. CDR1 and CDR2 (germline): SGHVS, FNYEAQ. The CDR3 loop reads CASSFGTSSGNTIYF. The CDR3 DNA sequence: TGTGCCAGCAGCTTCGGGACAAGCTCTGGAAACACCATATATTTT.

In this sample, this clone turned up many times. The rearrangement links TRBV6-1 to TRBJ1-5; 7 bases align to TRBD1. The CDR3 spans 13 residues. Germline lookup yields CDR1 MNHNS and CDR2 SASEGT. After removal of 6 bases from V and 3 bases from J, the junction contained 2 bases not matched to a gene. The CDR3 region is CASRDRNNQPQHF. The CDR3 DNA reads as TGTGCCAGCAGGGACAGGAACAATCAGCCCCAGCATTTT.

V is TRBV7-9 and J is TRBJ2-1, with unresolved D. Germline lookup yields CDR1 SEHNR and CDR2 FQNEAQ (reference sequence). V was clipped by 6 bases and J by 9 bases, with 12 bases between them. There are 12 residues in the CDR3. The CDR3 DNA reads as TGTGCCAGCAGAACAGACCCCATTGAGCAGTTCTTC. This sequence encodes CASRTDPIEQFF.

This clone appeared once. The chain carries TRBV28 and TRBJ2-3; 10 nucleotides align to TRBD1. Germline CDR1 and CDR2: MDHEN and SYDVKM. With V trimmed by 5 bases and J by 5 bases, 7 bases remained unmatched. The CDR3 has 15 amino acids. The CDR3 sequence: CASSQTGGARDTQYF. The CDR3 DNA sequence: TGTGCCAGCAGTCAGACAGGGGGCGCGAGAGATACGCAGTATTTT.

The chain employs TRBV29-1 and TRBJ2-3, with TRBD2 matching 9 bases. The V and J ends lost 5 bases and 4 bases, in that order; junction bases with no gene match: 13. The CDR3 totals 16 residues. The germline CDR1 and CDR2 sequences are SQVTM and ANQGSEA. The CDR3, as DNA: TGCAGCGTTCAGGGGCTAGCGGGAAGTCCCGCAGATACGCAGTATTTT. It specifies CSVQGLAGSPADTQYF.

The chain recombines TRBV5-1 with TRBJ2-5; D possibly uses TRBD1 or TRBD2 (5 bases each). Per germline, CDR1 SGHRS and CDR2 YFSETQ. Trimming took 4 bases from V and 5 from J, leaving 12 bases between them. There are 13 residues in the CDR3. The CDR3 sequence is CASSRGEWETQYF. CDR3 coding DNA: TGCGCCAGCAGCCGAGGGGAATGGGAGACCCAGTACTTC.